The source of this T cell receptor beta chain is a study of sequential checkpoint blockade in melanoma. Germline V gene data show CDR1 as SGDLS and CDR2 as YYNGEE. V lost 0 bases and J lost 5, with 12 bases in between. This CDR3 comprises 14 residues. Specified treatment: randomized to nivolumab then ipilimumab (arm A) or the reverse (arm B). The protocol was immunoSEQ multiplex PCR, while the TCRdb copy is restricted to in-frame clones and leaves out a portion. The sample consists of roughly 20,000 clones, over 70% of them appearing once. V usage is TRBV9 and J usage is TRBJ2-7; D not resolved. The sample here was CD8+ T cells sorted from blood (inferred from file names), taken from a patient given nivolumab and ipilimumab in sequence. This TCR derives from a human donor with melanoma. For the CDR3, the DNA is TGTGCCAGCAGCGTAGGCGGCGTTGGTGACGAGCAGTACTTC. This translates into CASSVGGVGDEQYF.